One sample yielded the 31 T cell receptor beta chains listed below, sequenced in a study of T-cell memory formation after mild COVID-19. TCRdb analysed the 5' RACE reads with MiXCR anew, one entry per CDR3 protein. The sample includes 130,000 to 150,000 distinct CDR3 sequences, about 19% seen only once; the top ten take around 2.5%. Sequencing was done on a sample of PBMCs or a T cell subset sorted from them (not recorded which). These receptors originate from an adult woman who had mild COVID-19 (a few samples of this study predate the infection). Cell type and time point are not known.

This clonotype was counted many times. This chain uses TRBV19 with TRBJ2-7; possibly TRBD2 for D (6 bases). Germline assignment: CDR1 LNHDA and CDR2 SQIVND (reference sequence). The CDR3 has 12 amino acids. Trimming shortened V by 7 bases and J by 0 bases, and 7 bases separated the two germline ends. CDR3 residues: CASTSVSYEQYF. The CDR3, as DNA: TGTGCCAGTACTAGCGTCTCCTACGAGCAGTACTTC.

This clonotype was seen only a few times. V gene TRBV5-6 combines with J gene TRBJ2-1; TRBD2 agrees at 9 bases. This CDR3 region has 16 residues. Trimming cost V 4 bases and J 7 bases; bases outside gene matches: 12. From germline, CDR1 is SGHDT and CDR2 YYEEEE. Written as DNA, the CDR3 is TGTGCCAGCAGCCCGGTGGTTGAGCGGGGGGAGAATGAGCAGTTCTTC. Protein sequence: CASSPVVERGENEQFF.

The rearrangement links TRBV20-1 to TRBJ1-2; D gene ambiguous. The CDR3 has 10 amino acids. The ends were cut back, 6 bases at V and 8 bases at J, with 10 bases in the middle. CDR1 DFQATT and CDR2 SNEGSKA come from the germline V gene (reference sequence). The CDR3 protein is CSAQLRGYTF. The CDR3 coding sequence is TGCAGTGCCCAGCTCCGGGGCTACACCTTC.

J is TRBJ2-5 and V is TRBV24-1, with D maybe TRBD1 (6 bases). The germline CDR1 and CDR2 sequences are KGHDR and SFDVKD. Trimming left V 2 bases short and J 4 bases short, with 16 bases between. CDR3 length equals 16 residues. Written as DNA, the CDR3 is TGTGCCACCAGTGATTCCCGAACAGGGTCCAGAGAGACCCAGTACTTC. It translates to CATSDSRTGSRETQYF.

The rearrangement uses TRBV10-3 and TRBJ2-2, with D possibly being TRBD2 (6 bases). The CDR3 loop spans 15 amino acids. Trimming shortened V by 4 bases and J by 4 bases, and 13 bases separated the two germline ends. Germline V lookup: CDR1 ENHRY, CDR2 SYGVKD. The CDR3 DNA reads as TGTGCCATCAGTGCGCGGGGACCCCCCACCGGGGAGCTGTTTTTT. Its translation is CAISARGPPTGELFF.

With respect to this clonotype: A read error may produce the germline difference seen at one junction end. The gene calls are TRBV6-5 and TRBJ2-7, with D perhaps matching TRBD1 (5 bases). The CDR3 runs to 14 residues. Germline CDR1 is MNHEY and CDR2 is SVGAGI. The CDR3 protein is CASSYGAGSNEQYF. The CDR3 DNA reads as TGTGCCAGCAGTTATGGGGCAGGCTCCAACGAGCAGTACTTC.

The chain combines TRBV5-1 with TRBJ1-5; TRBD1 aligns across 9 bases. This CDR3 has 15 residues. Trimming at V came to 0 bases and at J to 7 bases, leaving 5 bases not matched to a gene. CDR1 is SGHRS, CDR2 YFSETQ, per germline. The CDR3 bases are TGCGCCAGCAGCTTGGACGGGACAGGGTCCCAGCCCCAGCATTTT. The encoded protein is CASSLDGTGSQPQHF.

This clonotype appeared a few times. The chain employs TRBV7-9 and TRBJ2-5; 10 bases agree with TRBD1. Germline V gene lookup returns CDR1 SEHNR and CDR2 FQNEAQ (reference sequence). The CDR3 runs to 17 residues. V shed 4 bases, J shed 4 bases, and the junction held 12 bases outside the gene matches. The CDR3 region is CASSSHDRGRFVETQYF. The CDR3 DNA sequence: TGTGCCAGCAGCTCCCACGACAGGGGGCGCTTCGTAGAGACCCAGTACTTC.

The rearrangement links TRBV6-2 or TRBV6-3 to TRBJ2-7, with 11 positions matching TRBD2. This CDR3 comprises 14 residues. J lost 4 bases, V lost 6 bases, and 5 bases had no gene match. The germline V gene encodes CDR1 MNHEY and CDR2 SVGEGT. In DNA, the CDR3 is TGTGCCAGCAGACCTAGCGGGAGGAGGTACGAGCAGTACTTC. As protein: CASRPSGRRYEQYF.

This clonotype occurred a few times. The DNA for the CDR3 is TGCAGCGTTGATTCGTTACAGTCTATGGGCTACACCTTC. This sequence encodes CSVDSLQSMGYTF. The rearrangement joins TRBV29-1 to TRBJ1-2; D not resolved. The CDR3 runs to 13 residues. CDR1 and CDR2 from the germline V gene are SQVTM and ANQGSEA. V lost 3 bases and J lost 8, with 16 bases in between.

This clonotype came up a few times. The rearrangement links TRBV3-1 to TRBJ1-2; D not resolved. V lost 10 bases and J 6 bases, leaving 15 bases between the germline ends. The CDR3 spans 12 residues. Germline V gives CDR1 LGHDT, CDR2 YNNKEL (reference sequence). CDR3 region: CATHSGGNGYTF. CDR3 bases: TGTGCCACCCATTCTGGAGGGAATGGCTACACCTTC. The full variable domain, in which reference TRBV3-1 and TRBJ1-2 provide the parts outside the CDR3, is DTAVSQTPKYLVTQMGNDKSIKCEQNLGHDTMYWYKQDSKKFLKIMFSYNNKELIINETVPNRFSPKSPDKAHLNLHINSLELGDSAVYFCATHSGGNGYTFGSGTRLTVV.

The sample holds a few counts of this clonotype. The J gene is TRBJ2-7, the V gene TRBV10-3; D remains unclear. V shed 0 bases and J shed 6 bases, with 9 bases lying between them. CDR1 and CDR2 from the germline V gene are ENHRY and SYGVKD. This CDR3 comprises 13 residues. The DNA for the CDR3 is TGTGCCATCAGTGAGTCTCAGGTTGGCGAGCAGTACTTC. The encoded protein is CAISESQVGEQYF.

This chain links TRBV6-5 with TRBJ2-2; D is ambiguous. Trimming removed 6 bases at V and 4 bases at J, with 6 bases between. There are 12 residues in the CDR3. Germline assignment: CDR1 MNHEY and CDR2 SVGAGI. The CDR3 loop is CASRFRTGELFF. The CDR3 nucleotides read TGTGCCAGCAGGTTTCGCACCGGGGAGCTGTTTTTT.

This clonotype came up a few times. V is TRBV29-1 and J is TRBJ2-3, with TRBD2 as a possible D gene (5 bases). Trimming shortened V by 7 bases and J by 3 bases, and 11 bases separated the two germline ends. From germline, CDR1 is SQVTM and CDR2 ANQGSEA. The CDR3 totals 12 residues. In DNA form, the CDR3 reads TGCAGCGCTCGGAGCGGAACAGATACGCAGTATTTT. Translating it yields CSARSGTDTQYF.

The CDR3 is CAISESMESEQYF. The CDR3 nucleotides are TGTGCCATCAGTGAGTCGATGGAGTCCGAGCAGTACTTC. V is TRBV10-3 and J is TRBJ2-7; D remains ambiguous. V lost 0 bases and J 6 bases, leaving 9 bases between the germline ends. Germline V gene sequence: CDR1 ENHRY, CDR2 SYGVKD. The CDR3 is 13 residues long.

This clonotype showed up just a few times. The CDR3 DNA sequence: TGCGCCAGCAGCCACCCGAGCAAGGGCCGCTACGAGCAGTACTTC. This codes for CASSHPSKGRYEQYF. The chain has TRBV4-1 and TRBJ2-7, with D hard to call. The V gene's germline CDR1 is MGHRA and CDR2 YSYEKL. V shed 3 bases and J shed 3 bases, with 15 bases lying between them. The CDR3 length is 15 residues.

The table lists this clonotype with a few counts. This chain connects TRBV7-9 to TRBJ2-3; D is undetermined. The CDR3 covers 14 residues. Per the germline V gene, CDR1 is SEHNR and CDR2 is FQNEAQ (reference sequence). V lost 0 bases and J lost 4, with 8 bases in between. The CDR3 bases are TGTGCCAGCAGCTTAGCCAAAACTGCAGATACGCAGTATTTT. Protein: CASSLAKTADTQYF.

This sequence joins TRBV27 and TRBJ2-4, with D perhaps matching TRBD1 or TRBD2 (5 bases each). The CDR3 consists of 14 residues. V was clipped by 6 bases and J by 0 bases, with 9 bases between them. Germline V lookup: CDR1 MNHEY, CDR2 SMNVEV (reference sequence). The chain's CDR3 is CASSRDGAKNIQYF. The CDR3 DNA is TGTGCCAGCAGCAGGGACGGAGCCAAAAACATTCAGTACTTC.

This chain uses TRBV12-3 or TRBV12-4 with TRBJ1-5; D is unclear. V was clipped by 1 base and J by 4 bases, with 5 bases between them. This CDR3 has 13 amino acids. The CDR3 loop reads CASSLDLNQPQHF. As DNA, the CDR3 is TGTGCCAGCAGTTTAGATCTGAATCAGCCCCAGCATTTT.

The J gene is TRBJ2-1, the V gene TRBV15; 8 positions agree with TRBD2. CDR1 and CDR2 from the germline V gene are LNHNV and YYDKDF (reference sequence). The CDR3 consists of 17 residues. Trimming at V came to 5 bases and at J to 5 bases, leaving 14 bases not matched to a gene. The CDR3 bases are TGTGCCACCAGCCGAGGGAGGAGCGGGAGAGTAAACAATGAGCAGTTCTTC. Protein sequence: CATSRGRSGRVNNEQFF.

At least ten counts were recorded for this clonotype. The chain is built from TRBV7-6 and TRBJ1-1; tentative D call: TRBD1 (5 bases). Germline V CDR1 and CDR2: SGHVS, FNYEAQ. With 1 base removed from V and 0 bases from J, the gap between germline ends came to 9 bases. CDR3 length equals 15 residues. The CDR3 DNA is TGTGCCAGCAGCTTAGGGCCGGGGCTGAACACTGAAGCTTTCTTT. This encodes CASSLGPGLNTEAFF.

This clonotype was observed a few times. J is TRBJ1-1 and V is TRBV20-1; D not resolved. The V gene lost 0 bases and the J gene lost 1 base, with 6 bases spanning the gap. Germline V CDR1 and CDR2: DFQATT, SNEGSKA (reference sequence). There are 13 residues in the CDR3. The CDR3 DNA follows: TGCAGTGCTAGAGAGGACCCGAACACTGAAGCTTTCTTT. Translation gives CSAREDPNTEAFF.

The chain employs TRBV29-1 and TRBJ2-2, with TRBD2 identical over 7 bases. V trimming: 4 bases; J trimming: 2 bases; junction bases outside the gene matches: 4. Germline values: CDR1 SQVTM, CDR2 ANQGSEA. CDR3 length: 14 residues. The CDR3 reads CSVGGGINTGELFF. The CDR3 DNA reads as TGCAGCGTTGGGGGGGGTATCAACACCGGGGAGCTGTTTTTT.

This chain links TRBV20-1 with TRBJ2-3, with TRBD2 as a possible D gene (5 bases). Between the trimmed V and J ends, which lost 6 bases and 3 bases, there was a span of 7 bases. CDR1 and CDR2 from the germline V gene are DFQATT and SNEGSKA (reference sequence). CDR3 length: 11 residues. CDR3 DNA sequence: TGCAGTGCGGGAGAAACAGATACGCAGTATTTT. Translating gives CSAGETDTQYF.

There are a few counts of this clonotype. V usage is TRBV11-2 and J usage is TRBJ1-2; maybe TRBD1 (6 bases). Trimming took off 4 bases at V and 2 bases at J, with 14 bases between the two ends. The CDR3 loop spans 15 amino acids. Germline loops: CDR1 SGHAT, CDR2 FQNNGV. The CDR3 DNA sequence: TGTGCCAGCAGCTCAGCTCAGGGGTTAAACTATGGCTACACCTTC. It specifies CASSSAQGLNYGYTF.

This clonotype came up once. The chain uses TRBV7-2 and TRBJ2-3, with 7 nucleotides matching TRBD1. In germline, CDR1 is SGHTA, CDR2 FQGNSA. There are 13 residues in the CDR3. V was pared by 0 bases and J by 6 bases, with 0 bases of the junction left unmatched. CDR3 in DNA: TGTGCCAGCAGCTTAGCGGACAGGGATACGCAGTATTTT. Protein sequence: CASSLADRDTQYF.

This clonotype was seen repeatedly, ten times or more. The J gene is TRBJ2-7, the V gene TRBV7-2; the D gene is possibly TRBD2 (6 bases). The germline V gene has CDR1 SGHTA and CDR2 FQGNSA. V lost 6 bases and J lost 0, with 24 bases in between. The CDR3 runs to 18 residues. The CDR3 DNA sequence: TGTGCCAGCAGTTATATAGTCTGGGGGGTCCCGAGCTCCTACGAGCAGTACTTC. Translated: CASSYIVWGVPSSYEQYF.

The gene calls are TRBV7-2 and TRBJ2-2; a weak D match, TRBD2 (6 bases). CDR3 length equals 14 residues. CDR1 is SGHTA and CDR2 is FQGNSA in the germline V gene. V lost 9 bases and J lost 4, with 15 bases in between. The CDR3 loop reads CAREGQDSTGELFF. The DNA of the CDR3 is TGTGCCAGGGAGGGGCAGGACTCCACCGGGGAGCTGTTTTTT.

This clonotype was observed a handful of times. The chain recombines TRBV10-3 with TRBJ2-3; D uncertain. CDR3 length equals 13 residues. CDR1 is ENHRY and CDR2 is SYGVKD in the germline V gene. V was cut by 3 bases and J by 4 bases, with 8 bases left in between. CDR3 bases: TGTGCCATCAGTGATTCGGTTGCAGATACGCAGTATTTT. This gives the protein CAISDSVADTQYF.

This clonotype was observed a few times. The rearrangement links TRBV7-9 to TRBJ2-1; 8 positions match TRBD2. The junction had 10 bases not matched to a gene; V was cut back by 5 bases and J by 4 bases. Germline CDR1 and CDR2: SEHNR and FQNEAQ (reference sequence). The CDR3 is 16 residues long. The CDR3: CASSQTRGVPYNEQFF. The CDR3 bases are TGTGCCAGCAGCCAAACGCGGGGGGTACCTTACAATGAGCAGTTCTTC.

This clonotype was seen only a few times. This rearrangement joins TRBV12-3 or TRBV12-4 to TRBJ2-1; D might be TRBD1 (6 bases). CDR3 size: 12 residues. V was cut by 1 base and J by 15 bases, with 13 bases left in between. The CDR3 is CASSLGTARGFF. Written as DNA, the CDR3 is TGTGCCAGCAGTTTAGGGACAGCGAGGGGGTTCTTC.